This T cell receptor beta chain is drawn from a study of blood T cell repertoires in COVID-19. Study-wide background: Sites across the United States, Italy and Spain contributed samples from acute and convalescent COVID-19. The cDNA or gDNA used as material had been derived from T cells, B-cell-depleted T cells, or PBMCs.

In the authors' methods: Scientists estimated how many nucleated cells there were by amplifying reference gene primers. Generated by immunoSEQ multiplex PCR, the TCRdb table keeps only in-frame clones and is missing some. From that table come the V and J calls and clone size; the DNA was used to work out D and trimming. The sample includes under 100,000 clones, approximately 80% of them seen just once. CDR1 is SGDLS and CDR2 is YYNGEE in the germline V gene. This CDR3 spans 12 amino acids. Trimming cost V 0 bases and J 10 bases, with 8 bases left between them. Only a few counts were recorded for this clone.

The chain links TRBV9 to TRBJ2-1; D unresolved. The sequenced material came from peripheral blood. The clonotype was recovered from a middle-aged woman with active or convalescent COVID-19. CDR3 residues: CASSVDPLEQFF. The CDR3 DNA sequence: TGTGCCAGCAGCGTAGATCCACTAGAGCAGTTCTTC.